This TCR beta chain was obtained from a study of T cell responses to AZD1222 COVID-19 vaccine. The CDR3 length is 14 residues. Germline loops: CDR1 MRHNA, CDR2 SNTAGT. Trimming shortened V by 4 bases and J by 9 bases, and 16 bases separated the two germline ends. The assay was immunoSEQ multiplex PCR, and TCRdb's table has in-frame clones only and misses some. The profile shows approximately 82,000 clones, over 90% of them singletons. The chain combines TRBV6-4 with TRBJ2-1, with D perhaps matching TRBD1 (6 bases). The sequence derives from an adult in good health. This material consisted of peripheral blood, taken on day 0 of AZD1222 vaccination. CDR3 sequence (DNA): TGTGCCAGCAGTGCAGGGGTCCCCTCGGGTGAGCAGTTCTTC. Its translation: CASSAGVPSGEQFF.